The sequence of this T cell receptor beta chain was determined in a study of blood T cell repertoires in COVID-19. The wider study: Samples taken during acute and convalescent COVID-19 were collected in the United States, Italy and Spain. The analysed material was cDNA or gDNA that came from T cells, B-cell-depleted T cells, or PBMCs.

In the original workflow: How many nucleated cells were present was estimated from reference gene primer amplification. Assay: immunoSEQ multiplex PCR; the TCRdb copy retains only in-frame clones and omits some. For V, J and clone size, that table is used; D and trimming come from the DNA. The sample contains some 98,000 clones, 80% of which appear only once. CDR1 is MGHRA and CDR2 is YSYEKL in the germline V gene. The junction had 5 bases not matched to a gene; V was cut back by 4 bases and J by 3 bases. The CDR3 is 15 residues long. This clone was seen once. Sequences were obtained from peripheral blood. The receptor was derived from a human donor in a cohort sampled during active COVID-19. The rearrangement joins TRBV4-1 to TRBJ1-1; 10 bases line up with TRBD1. The CDR3 DNA sequence: TGCGCCAGCAGCCGTACCGGGACAGGGGACACTGAAGCTTTCTTT. This translates into CASSRTGTGDTEAFF.